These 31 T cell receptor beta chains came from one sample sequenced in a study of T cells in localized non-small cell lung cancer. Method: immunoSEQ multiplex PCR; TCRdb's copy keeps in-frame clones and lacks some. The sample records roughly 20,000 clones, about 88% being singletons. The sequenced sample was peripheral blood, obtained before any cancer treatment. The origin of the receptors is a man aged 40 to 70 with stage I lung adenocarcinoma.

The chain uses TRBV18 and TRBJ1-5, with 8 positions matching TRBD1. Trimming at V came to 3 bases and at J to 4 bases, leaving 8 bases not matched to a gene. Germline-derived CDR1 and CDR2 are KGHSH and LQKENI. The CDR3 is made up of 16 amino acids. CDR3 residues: CASSPQGARGNQPQHF. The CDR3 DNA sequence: TGTGCCAGCTCACCCCAGGGGGCTAGGGGGAATCAGCCCCAGCATTTT.

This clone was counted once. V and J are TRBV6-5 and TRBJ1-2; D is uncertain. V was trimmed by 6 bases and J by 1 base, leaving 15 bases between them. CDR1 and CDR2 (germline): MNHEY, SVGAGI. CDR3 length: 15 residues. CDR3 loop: CASSPRRVFNYGYTF. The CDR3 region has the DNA TGTGCCAGCAGCCCCCGACGGGTTTTTAACTATGGCTACACCTTC.

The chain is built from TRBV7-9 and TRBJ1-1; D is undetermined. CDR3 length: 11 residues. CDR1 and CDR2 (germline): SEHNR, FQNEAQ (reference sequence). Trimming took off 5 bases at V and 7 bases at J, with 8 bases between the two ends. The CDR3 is CASSLDGEAFF. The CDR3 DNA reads TGTGCCAGCAGCCTGGACGGTGAAGCTTTCTTT.

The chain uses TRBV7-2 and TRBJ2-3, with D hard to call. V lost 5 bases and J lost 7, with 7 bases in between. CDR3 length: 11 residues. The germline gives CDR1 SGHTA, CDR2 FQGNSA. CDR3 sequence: CASSDANTQYF. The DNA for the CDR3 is TGTGCCAGCAGCGACGCTAATACGCAGTATTTT.

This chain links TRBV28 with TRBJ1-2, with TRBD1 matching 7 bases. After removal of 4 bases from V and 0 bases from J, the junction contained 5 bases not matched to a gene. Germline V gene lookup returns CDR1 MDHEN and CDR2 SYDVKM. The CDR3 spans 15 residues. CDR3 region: CASSSRQGANYGYTF. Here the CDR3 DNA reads TGTGCCAGCAGTTCCCGACAGGGAGCTAACTATGGCTACACCTTC.

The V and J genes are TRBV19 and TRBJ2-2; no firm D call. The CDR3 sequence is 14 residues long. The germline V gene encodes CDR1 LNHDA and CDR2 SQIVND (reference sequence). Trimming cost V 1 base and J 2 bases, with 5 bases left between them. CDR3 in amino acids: CASSIGRNTGELFF. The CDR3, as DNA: TGTGCCAGTAGTATAGGCAGAAACACCGGGGAGCTGTTTTTT.

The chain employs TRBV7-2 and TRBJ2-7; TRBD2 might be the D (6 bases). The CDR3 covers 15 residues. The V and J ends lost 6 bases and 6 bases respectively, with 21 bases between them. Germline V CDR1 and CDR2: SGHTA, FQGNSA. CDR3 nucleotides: TGTGCCAGCAGTTTTCCCGGGACTCGGAAGCTCGAGCAGTACTTC. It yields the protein CASSFPGTRKLEQYF.

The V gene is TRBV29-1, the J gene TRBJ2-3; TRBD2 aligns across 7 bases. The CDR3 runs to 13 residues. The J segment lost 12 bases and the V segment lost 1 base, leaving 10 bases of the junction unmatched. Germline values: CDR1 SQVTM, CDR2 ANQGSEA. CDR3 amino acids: CSVEGGSTPSQYF. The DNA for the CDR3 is TGCAGCGTTGAAGGCGGGAGTACCCCTTCCCAGTATTTT.

The CDR3 nucleotides read TGTGCCAGTAGTAAAGATCGGGACAGGGCGCACTATGGCTACACCTTC. Translation: CASSKDRDRAHYGYTF. The chain employs TRBV19 and TRBJ1-2, with 9 bases matching TRBD1. Germline CDR1 is LNHDA and CDR2 is SQIVND (reference sequence). V shed 4 bases, J shed 3 bases, and the junction held 9 bases outside the gene matches. The CDR3 contains 16 residues.

The CDR3: CASSPREGRITDTQYF. CDR3 in DNA: TGTGCCAGCAGCCCCCGAGAGGGGCGGATCACAGATACGCAGTATTTT. J is TRBJ2-3 and V is TRBV9, with D possibly called TRBD1 or TRBD2 (5 bases each). V was clipped by 4 bases and J by 2 bases, with 17 bases between them. Germline V gives CDR1 SGDLS, CDR2 YYNGEE. The CDR3 covers 16 residues.

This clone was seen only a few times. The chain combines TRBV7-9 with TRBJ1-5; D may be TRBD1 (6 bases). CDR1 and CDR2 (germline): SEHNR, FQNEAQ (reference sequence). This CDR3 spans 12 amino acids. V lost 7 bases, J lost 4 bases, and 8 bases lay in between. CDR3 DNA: TGTGCCAGCACTCAGGGGAATCAGCCCCAGCATTTT. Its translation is CASTQGNQPQHF.

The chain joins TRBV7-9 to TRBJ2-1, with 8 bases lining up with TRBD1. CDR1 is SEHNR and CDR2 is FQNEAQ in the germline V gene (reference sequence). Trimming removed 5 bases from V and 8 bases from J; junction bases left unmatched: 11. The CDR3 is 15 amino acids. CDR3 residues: CASSPMTGVKDEQFF. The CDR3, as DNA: TGTGCCAGCAGCCCGATGACAGGGGTTAAGGATGAGCAGTTCTTC.

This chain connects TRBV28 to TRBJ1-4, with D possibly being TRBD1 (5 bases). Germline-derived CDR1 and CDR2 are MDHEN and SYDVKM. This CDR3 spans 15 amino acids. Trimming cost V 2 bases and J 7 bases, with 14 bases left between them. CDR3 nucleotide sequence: TGTGCCAGCAGTTTAGGGACCGTAATGAGTGAAAAACTGTTTTTT. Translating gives CASSLGTVMSEKLFF.

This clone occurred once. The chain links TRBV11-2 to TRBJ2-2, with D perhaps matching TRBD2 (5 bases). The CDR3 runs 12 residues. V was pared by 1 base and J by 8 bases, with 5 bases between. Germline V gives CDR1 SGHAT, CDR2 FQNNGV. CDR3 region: CASSLVAGELFF. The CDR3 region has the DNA TGTGCCAGCAGCTTAGTAGCGGGGGAGCTGTTTTTT. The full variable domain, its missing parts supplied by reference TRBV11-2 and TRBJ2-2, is EAGVAQSPRYKIIEKRQSVAFWCNPISGHATLYWYQQILGQGPKLLIQFQNNGVVDDSQLPKDRFSAERLKGVDSTLKIQPAKLEDSAVYLCASSLVAGELFFGEGSRLTVL.

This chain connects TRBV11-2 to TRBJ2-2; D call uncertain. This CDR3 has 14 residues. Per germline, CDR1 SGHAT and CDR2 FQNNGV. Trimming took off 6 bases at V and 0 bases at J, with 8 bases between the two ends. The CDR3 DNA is TGTGCCAGCAGGTACCAAACGAACACCGGGGAGCTGTTTTTT. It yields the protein CASRYQTNTGELFF.

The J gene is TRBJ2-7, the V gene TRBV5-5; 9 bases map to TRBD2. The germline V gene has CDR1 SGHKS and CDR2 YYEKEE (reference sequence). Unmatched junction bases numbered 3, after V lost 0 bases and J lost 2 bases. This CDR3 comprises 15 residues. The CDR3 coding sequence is TGTGCCAGCAGCTTGGTAGCGGGGGCCCCCTACGAGCAGTACTTC. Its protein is CASSLVAGAPYEQYF.

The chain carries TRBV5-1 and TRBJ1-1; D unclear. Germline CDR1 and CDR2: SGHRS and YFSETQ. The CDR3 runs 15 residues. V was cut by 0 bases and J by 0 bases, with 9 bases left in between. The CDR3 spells CASSLGEVVNTEAFF. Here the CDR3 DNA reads TGCGCCAGCAGCTTGGGGGAGGTAGTGAACACTGAAGCTTTCTTT.

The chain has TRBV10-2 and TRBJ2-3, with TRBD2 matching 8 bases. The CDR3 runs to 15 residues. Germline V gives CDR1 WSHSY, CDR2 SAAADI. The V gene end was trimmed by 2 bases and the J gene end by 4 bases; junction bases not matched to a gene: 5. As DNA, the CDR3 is TGCGCCAGCAGTGAGGACGGGAGGGCCCCAGATACGCAGTATTTT. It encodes CASSEDGRAPDTQYF.

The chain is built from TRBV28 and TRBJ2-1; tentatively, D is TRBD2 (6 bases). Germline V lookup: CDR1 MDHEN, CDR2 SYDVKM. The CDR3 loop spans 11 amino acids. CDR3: CAGGSYNEQFF. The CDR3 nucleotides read TGTGCGGGGGGTTCCTACAATGAGCAGTTCTTC.

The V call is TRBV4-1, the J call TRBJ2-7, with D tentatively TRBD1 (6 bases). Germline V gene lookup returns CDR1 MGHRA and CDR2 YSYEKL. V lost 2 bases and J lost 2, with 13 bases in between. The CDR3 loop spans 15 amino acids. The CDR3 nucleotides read TGCGCCAGCAGCCAAATGCCAGGGGAGACCTACGAGCAGTACTTC. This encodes CASSQMPGETYEQYF.

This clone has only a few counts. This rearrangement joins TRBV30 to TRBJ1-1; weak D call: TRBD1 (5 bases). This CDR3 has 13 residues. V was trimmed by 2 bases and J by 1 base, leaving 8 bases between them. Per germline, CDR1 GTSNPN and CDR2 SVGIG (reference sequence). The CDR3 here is CAWSRGSNTEAFF. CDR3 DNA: TGTGCCTGGAGTCGGGGGTCGAACACTGAAGCTTTCTTT.

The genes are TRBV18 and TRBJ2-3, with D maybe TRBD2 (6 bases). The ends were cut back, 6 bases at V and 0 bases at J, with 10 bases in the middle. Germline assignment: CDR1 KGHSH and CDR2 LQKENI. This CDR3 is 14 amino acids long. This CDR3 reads CASSPGLSTDTQYF. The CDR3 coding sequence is TGTGCCAGCTCCCCGGGACTCAGCACAGATACGCAGTATTTT.

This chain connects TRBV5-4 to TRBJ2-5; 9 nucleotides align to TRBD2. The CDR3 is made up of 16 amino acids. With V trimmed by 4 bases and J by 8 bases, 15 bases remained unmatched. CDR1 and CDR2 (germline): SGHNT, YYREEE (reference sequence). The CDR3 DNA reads TGTGCCAGCAGCCCTAGTGAAGGACTAGCGATTGGTACCCAGTACTTC. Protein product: CASSPSEGLAIGTQYF.

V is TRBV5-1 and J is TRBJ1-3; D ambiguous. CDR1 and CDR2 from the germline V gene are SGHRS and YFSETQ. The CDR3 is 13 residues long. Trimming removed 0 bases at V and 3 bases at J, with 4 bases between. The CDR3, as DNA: TGCGCCAGCAGCTTGGGATTTGGAAACACCATATATTTT. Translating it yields CASSLGFGNTIYF.

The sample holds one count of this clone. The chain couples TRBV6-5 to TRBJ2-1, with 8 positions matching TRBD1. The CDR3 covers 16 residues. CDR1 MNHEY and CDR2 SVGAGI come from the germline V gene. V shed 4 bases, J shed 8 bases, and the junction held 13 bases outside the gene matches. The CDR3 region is CASSSSRDRRRDEQFF. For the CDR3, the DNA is TGTGCCAGCAGTTCCAGCCGGGACAGGAGGAGGGATGAGCAGTTCTTC.

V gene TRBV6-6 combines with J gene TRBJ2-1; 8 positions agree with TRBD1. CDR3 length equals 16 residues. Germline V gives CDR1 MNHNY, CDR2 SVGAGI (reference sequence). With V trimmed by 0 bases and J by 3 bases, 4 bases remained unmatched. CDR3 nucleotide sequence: TGTGCCAGCAGTTACTCGAGAACAGGGGGCTACAATGAGCAGTTCTTC. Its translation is CASSYSRTGGYNEQFF.

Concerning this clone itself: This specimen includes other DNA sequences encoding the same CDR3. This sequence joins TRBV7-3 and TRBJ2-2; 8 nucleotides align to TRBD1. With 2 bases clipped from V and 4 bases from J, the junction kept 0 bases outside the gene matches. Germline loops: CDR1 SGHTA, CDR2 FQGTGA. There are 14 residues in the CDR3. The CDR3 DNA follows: TGTGCCAGCAGCTTACAGGGGGCCACCGGGGAGCTGTTTTTT. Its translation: CASSLQGATGELFF.

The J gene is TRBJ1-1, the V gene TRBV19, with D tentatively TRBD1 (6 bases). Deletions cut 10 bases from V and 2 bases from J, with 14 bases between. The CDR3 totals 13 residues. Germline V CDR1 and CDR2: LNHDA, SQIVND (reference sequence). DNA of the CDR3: TGTGCCACCCAGAGGGGGGCAAACACTGAAGCTTTCTTT. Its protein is CATQRGANTEAFF.

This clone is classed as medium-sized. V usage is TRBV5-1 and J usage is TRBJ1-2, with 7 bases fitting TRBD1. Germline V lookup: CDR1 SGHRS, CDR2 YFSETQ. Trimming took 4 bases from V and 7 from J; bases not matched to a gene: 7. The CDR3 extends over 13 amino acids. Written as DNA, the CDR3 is TGCGCCAGCAGCCAAACAGGGGATCGTGGCTACACCTTC. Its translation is CASSQTGDRGYTF. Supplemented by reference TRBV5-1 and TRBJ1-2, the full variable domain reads KAGVTQTPRYLIKTRGQQVTLSCSPISGHRSVSWYQQTPGQGLQFLFEYFSETQRNKGNFPGRFSGRQFSNSRSEMNVSTLELGDSALYLCASSQTGDRGYTFGSGTRLTVV.

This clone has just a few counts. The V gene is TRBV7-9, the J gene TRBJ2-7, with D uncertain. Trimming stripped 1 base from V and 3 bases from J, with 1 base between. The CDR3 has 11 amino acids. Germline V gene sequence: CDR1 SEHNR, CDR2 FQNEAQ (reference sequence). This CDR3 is CASSLDYEQYF. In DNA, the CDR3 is TGTGCCAGCAGCTTAGACTACGAGCAGTACTTC.

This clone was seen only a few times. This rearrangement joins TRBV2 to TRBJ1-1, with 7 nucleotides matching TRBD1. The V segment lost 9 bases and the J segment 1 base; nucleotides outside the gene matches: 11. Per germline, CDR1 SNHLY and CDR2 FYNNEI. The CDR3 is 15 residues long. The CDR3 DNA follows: TGTGCCAGACTACGAGGGGGCAGGAAGAACACTGAAGCTTTCTTT. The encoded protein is CARLRGGRKNTEAFF.